The 26 T cell receptor beta chains listed next were all sequenced from one sample in a study of T cell responses to AZD1222 COVID-19 vaccine. TCRdb's table, derived via immunoSEQ multiplex PCR, lists solely in-frame clones and lacks some. The sample holds roughly 84,000 clones, 80% to 90% seen once. The sequencing here drew on peripheral blood, taken 28 days after the second AZD1222 dose. These receptors were collected from an adult who received the AZD1222 COVID-19 vaccine.

CDR3: CAWRAPSTDTQYF. CDR3 DNA: TGTGCCTGGAGGGCGCCTAGCACAGATACGCAGTATTTT. The chain is built from TRBV28 and TRBJ2-3; TRBD2 is a possible D gene (6 bases). CDR1 and CDR2 from the germline V gene are MDHEN and SYDVKM. V was clipped by 11 bases and J by 0 bases, with 12 bases between them. The CDR3 contains 13 residues.

V usage is TRBV6-9 and J usage is TRBJ2-1; 9 nucleotides match TRBD1. CDR1 and CDR2 from the germline V gene are MNHGY and SVAAGI. The CDR3 is made up of 17 amino acids. The V and J ends lost 5 bases and 4 bases, in that order; junction bases with no gene match: 12. The CDR3 protein is CASSLAGEGQGYNEQFF. The CDR3, as DNA: TGTGCCAGCAGTCTTGCGGGTGAGGGACAGGGATACAATGAGCAGTTCTTC.

The rearrangement uses TRBV18 and TRBJ1-1, with a possible D match to TRBD1 (5 bases). This CDR3 region has 16 residues. With 3 bases removed from V and 1 base from J, the gap between germline ends came to 15 bases. The germline V gene has CDR1 KGHSH and CDR2 LQKENI. The CDR3 region has the DNA TGTGCCAGCTCACCCTCGATCGGGGGTGGGAACACTGAAGCTTTCTTT. Its translation is CASSPSIGGGNTEAFF.

The CDR3, as DNA: TGTGCCAGCAAGCCCACTAGCGGGAGTTCCCACGAGCAGTACTTC. This encodes CASKPTSGSSHEQYF. J is TRBJ2-7 and V is TRBV27; TRBD2 agrees at 11 bases. V gave up 7 bases and J gave up 5 bases; unmatched junction bases: 10. This CDR3 comprises 15 residues. CDR1 is MNHEY and CDR2 is SMNVEV in the germline V gene (reference sequence).

Concerning this clone itself: The identical CDR3 is also encoded by other nucleotide sequences in the sample. The chain employs TRBV9 and TRBJ1-1; D call uncertain. The CDR3 has 13 residues. Germline V gene lookup returns CDR1 SGDLS and CDR2 YYNGEE. The V gene lost 0 bases and the J gene lost 5 bases, with 8 bases spanning the gap. As DNA, the CDR3 is TGTGCCAGCAGCGTAGTTGGGGATACTGAAGCTTTCTTT. Translating gives CASSVVGDTEAFF.

The chain joins TRBV28 to TRBJ1-4, with D perhaps TRBD1 (5 bases). The germline V gene encodes CDR1 MDHEN and CDR2 SYDVKM. This CDR3 is built from 15 residues. V dropped 2 bases and J dropped 3 bases, with 10 bases sitting between them. CDR3 protein: CASSLTGLPNEKLFF. The CDR3 DNA follows: TGTGCCAGCAGTTTAACGGGACTTCCTAATGAAAAACTGTTTTTT.

The V and J genes are TRBV19 and TRBJ1-1; D is unclear. Trimming took 1 base from V and 10 from J, leaving 13 bases between them. The CDR3 runs 13 residues. Germline V gene data show CDR1 as LNHDA and CDR2 as SQIVND (reference sequence). The CDR3 DNA reads TGTGCCAGTAGTATAGCTCTTGGGCCAGGAGCTTTCTTT. Its protein is CASSIALGPGAFF.

The V and J genes are TRBV3-1 (or the pseudogene TRBV3-2) and TRBJ2-7; 7 bases are shared with TRBD1. There are 14 residues in the CDR3. Unmatched junction bases numbered 8, after V lost 4 bases and J lost 5 bases. The germline V gene has CDR1 LGHDT and CDR2 YNNKEL (reference sequence). The CDR3 here is CASSPRDRSHEQYV. As DNA, the CDR3 is TGTGCCAGCAGCCCCCGGGACAGAAGCCACGAGCAGTACGTC.

This rearrangement joins TRBV19 to TRBJ1-5, with TRBD1 matching over 9 bases. The CDR3 length is 15 residues. The V gene end was trimmed by 5 bases and the J gene end by 1 base; junction bases not matched to a gene: 3. Germline CDR1 reads LNHDA; CDR2 reads SQIVND (reference sequence). CDR3 coding DNA: TGTGCCAGTAGTTGGGACAGGGCGAGCAATCAGCCCCAGCATTTT. This gives the protein CASSWDRASNQPQHF.

This clone has a single count. The CDR3 coding sequence is TGTGCCAGCAAGACGTCGACGAGTAAAGCTTTCTTT. Protein product: CASKTSTSKAFF. The chain is built from TRBV12-3 or TRBV12-4 and TRBJ1-1; no definite D call. The CDR3 spans 12 residues. Trimming stripped 7 bases from V and 9 bases from J, with 15 bases between.

The chain employs TRBV9 and TRBJ2-3; possibly TRBD2 for D (5 bases). Germline CDR1 reads SGDLS; CDR2 reads YYNGEE. V was cut by 2 bases and J by 6 bases, with 13 bases left in between. This CDR3 comprises 14 residues. The CDR3 bases are TGTGCCAGCAGCGTCCTCCCAGCGGCGGATACGCAGTATTTT. It is translated as CASSVLPAADTQYF.

The J gene is TRBJ2-1, the V gene TRBV11-3; D could derive from TRBD1 or TRBD2 (7 bases each). The germline V gene has CDR1 SGHNT and CDR2 YENEEA. This CDR3 contains 15 residues. V dropped 5 bases and J dropped 6 bases, with 17 bases sitting between them. CDR3: CASSPGGGSSNEQFF. In DNA, the CDR3 is TGTGCCAGCAGCCCAGGGGGGGGCTCGTCCAATGAGCAGTTCTTC.

The chain couples TRBV12-5 to TRBJ2-2; D is possibly TRBD1 or TRBD2 (5 bases each). CDR1 is LGHNT and CDR2 is FRNRAP in the germline V gene. CDR3 length: 14 residues. The CDR3 sequence: CPLGWQGDTGELFF. The CDR3 DNA is TGTCCCTTGGGGTGGCAGGGAGACACCGGGGAGCTGTTTTTT.

This clone came up once. The same CDR3 also results from other DNA sequences found in this sample. V usage is TRBV4-1 and J usage is TRBJ1-5; D unclear. V gave up 0 bases and J gave up 4 bases, with 10 bases separating them. Germline loops: CDR1 MGHRA, CDR2 YSYEKL. The CDR3 contains 15 residues. CDR3 protein: CASSQDGSQNQPQHF. CDR3 nucleotides: TGCGCCAGCAGCCAAGACGGCAGCCAGAATCAGCCCCAGCATTTT.

The V call is TRBV7-9, the J call TRBJ2-3; D is perhaps TRBD1 or TRBD2 (6 bases each). The CDR3 contains 15 residues. V was shortened by 9 bases and J by 3 bases, with 19 bases between the two germline ends. CDR1 and CDR2 (germline): SEHNR, FQNEAQ (reference sequence). Written as DNA, the CDR3 is TGTGCCAGTAGACTAGGACAGCTGGGTACAGATACGCAGTATTTT. Its translation: CASRLGQLGTDTQYF.

The chain has TRBV11-2 and TRBJ2-7; 9 bases are shared with TRBD2. Germline V gene data show CDR1 as SGHAT and CDR2 as FQNNGV. The V gene end was trimmed by 4 bases and the J gene end by 3 bases; junction bases not matched to a gene: 4. This CDR3 has 14 amino acids. CDR3 in DNA: TGTGCCAGCAGCTGGATAGCGGGAGACTACGAGCAGTACTTC. This sequence encodes CASSWIAGDYEQYF.

The V gene is TRBV19, the J gene TRBJ1-5; D is possibly TRBD1 (6 bases). The CDR3 length is 13 residues. With 5 bases removed from V and 5 bases from J, the gap between germline ends came to 10 bases. CDR1 and CDR2 from the germline V gene are LNHDA and SQIVND (reference sequence). The CDR3: CASSLTGDQPQHF. DNA of the CDR3: TGTGCCAGTAGTTTGACAGGCGATCAGCCCCAGCATTTT. The full variable domain, with the rest looked up from reference TRBV19 and TRBJ1-5, is DGGITQSPKYLFRKEGQNVTLSCEQNLNHDAMYWYRQDPGQGLRLIYYSQIVNDFQKGDIAEGYSVSREKKESFPLTVTSAQKNPTAFYLCASSLTGDQPQHFGDGTRLSIL.

V and J are TRBV19 and TRBJ1-5; no definite D call. With 5 bases removed from V and 3 bases from J, the gap between germline ends came to 5 bases. The CDR3 consists of 12 residues. The germline CDR1 and CDR2 sequences are LNHDA and SQIVND (reference sequence). The CDR3 sequence is CASSRPNQPQHF. The CDR3 coding sequence is TGTGCCAGTAGTCGCCCCAATCAGCCCCAGCATTTT.

The rearrangement uses TRBV10-3 and TRBJ2-2; D ambiguous. V lost 0 bases to trimming and J lost 8 bases, with 13 bases between them. CDR3 length: 15 amino acids. Germline CDR1 ENHRY, CDR2 SYGVKD. Written as DNA, the CDR3 is TGTGCCATCAGTGAGTCGCCCGACGGAGAGGGGGAGCTGTTTTTT. Its protein product is CAISESPDGEGELFF.

This chain links TRBV4-1 with TRBJ1-2; 8 bases fit TRBD1. V dropped 3 bases and J dropped 7; count of bases not matched to a gene: 4. This CDR3 spans 13 amino acids. CDR1 MGHRA and CDR2 YSYEKL come from the germline V gene. CDR3 protein: CASSQDRVGGYTF. CDR3 sequence (DNA): TGCGCCAGCAGCCAGGACAGGGTTGGTGGCTACACCTTC.

This chain connects TRBV2 to TRBJ1-1; no clear D. V was cut by 2 bases and J by 3 bases, with 13 bases left in between. Looked up from germline, CDR1 is SNHLY and CDR2 is FYNNEI. The length of the CDR3 is 15 residues. The CDR3: CASSEHRGGHTEAFF. CDR3 nucleotide sequence: TGTGCCAGCAGTGAACACCGCGGCGGACACACTGAAGCTTTCTTT.

The chain joins TRBV7-2 to TRBJ1-5; no clear D gene. There are 15 residues in the CDR3. CDR1 and CDR2 (germline): SGHTA, FQGNSA. Between the trimmed V and J ends, which lost 5 bases and 4 bases, there was a span of 15 bases. CDR3 in amino acids: CASSRERPDNQPQHF. The DNA of the CDR3 is TGTGCCAGCAGCCGCGAGCGGCCAGATAATCAGCCCCAGCATTTT. Full variable domain (missing parts from reference TRBV7-2 and TRBJ1-5): GAGVSQSPSNKVTEKGKDVELRCDPISGHTALYWYRQSLGQGLEFLIYFQGNSAPDKSGLPSDRFSAERTGGSVSTLTIQRTQQEDSAVYLCASSRERPDNQPQHFGDGTRLSIL.

The V call is TRBV19, the J call TRBJ1-5, with a tentative D call TRBD1 (5 bases). The CDR3 has 15 amino acids. Trimming left V 4 bases short and J 1 base short, with 11 bases between. Germline CDR1 LNHDA, CDR2 SQIVND (reference sequence). In DNA, the CDR3 is TGTGCCAGTAGTACTCGTCCAGGGAGCAATCAGCCCCAGCATTTT. It encodes CASSTRPGSNQPQHF.

The genes are TRBV12-3 or TRBV12-4 and TRBJ2-7; 8 bases match TRBD1. The CDR3 totals 13 residues. V was clipped by 5 bases and J by 6 bases; unmatched bases: 6. Here the CDR3 reads CASSIGQGTEQYF. The CDR3 coding sequence is TGTGCCAGCAGTATCGGACAGGGAACCGAGCAGTACTTC.

The chain employs TRBV5-1 and TRBJ1-6; 10 bases align to TRBD1. The CDR3 totals 14 residues. V lost 2 bases to trimming and J lost 9 bases; unmatched junction nucleotides: 2. Germline lookup yields CDR1 SGHRS and CDR2 YFSETQ. CDR3: CASSLGTGVSPLHF. The CDR3 DNA sequence: TGCGCCAGCAGCTTAGGGACAGGGGTTTCACCCCTCCACTTT.

This clone appeared a single time. The chain links TRBV19 to TRBJ2-7, with D perhaps matching TRBD2 (5 bases). This CDR3 contains 13 residues. The V gene's germline CDR1 is LNHDA and CDR2 SQIVND (reference sequence). Deletions cut 4 bases from V and 6 bases from J, with 13 bases between. CDR3 DNA sequence: TGTGCCAGTAGTACGGGATCCTCAGCCGAGCAGTACTTC. Translating gives CASSTGSSAEQYF.